A selection of T cell receptor beta chains follows, all from one sample in a study of T cells in Graves' hyperthyroidism and ophthalmopathy. MiXCR was run by TCRdb on the multiplex PCR reads, yielding one entry per CDR3 protein. This table has approximately 870,000 distinct CDR3 sequences, roughly 37% appearing once. The source material was blood. Source of these receptors: a man between 18 and 35 years old with Graves' hyperthyroidism. The CDR3 runs from the conserved cysteine through the conserved F or W. The D gene is left open where the match is weak. The size field is filled for only some rows; it gives once, few, many or a size class.

j_gene,abundance,v_gene,d_gene,CDR3aa,CDR3nt
TRBJ1-4,.,TRBV11-1,TRBD1,CASSLRPGQYNEKLFF,TGTGCCAGCAGCTTAAGACCGGGACAGTATAATGAAAAACTGTTTTTT
TRBJ1-5,few,TRBV19,TRBD1,CASSIRTGGGQPQHF,TGTGCCAGTAGTATTAGGACAGGAGGGGGTCAGCCCCAGCATTTT
TRBJ1-5,.,TRBV10-2,.,CASSVEVNQPQHF,TGCGCCAGCAGTGTAGAGGTTAATCAGCCCCAGCATTTT
TRBJ2-3,.,TRBV2,.,CASRSGVIDTQYF,TGTGCCAGCAGGAGCGGCGTTATAGATACGCAGTATTTT
TRBJ1-1,.,TRBV2,.,CASRKSGARTEAFF,TGTGCCTCCAGGAAGTCGGGGGCCCGCACTGAAGCTTTCTTT
TRBJ1-5,many,TRBV5-6,.,CASSLRGVSNQPQHF,TGTGCCAGCAGCTTGCGGGGTGTTAGCAATCAGCCCCAGCATTTT
TRBJ1-5,.,TRBV4-1,TRBD1,CASSQPGQNQPQHF,TGCGCCAGCAGCCAACCGGGACAGAATCAGCCCCAGCATTTT
TRBJ1-3,few,TRBV7-8,.,CASSPRRQSSGNTIYF,TGTGCCAGCAGCCCTAGAAGACAGAGCTCTGGAAACACCATATATTTT
TRBJ2-1,.,TRBV29-1,TRBD1,CSVTGKGDEQFF,TGCAGCGTGACAGGGAAGGGAGATGAGCAGTTCTTC
TRBJ2-7,many,TRBV20-1,.,CSASEEQYF,TGCAGTGCTAGTGAGGAGCAGTACTTC
TRBJ1-6,.,TRBV7-2,.,CASSQEVGQINSPLHF,TGTGCCAGCAGCCAAGAAGTAGGACAGATAAATTCACCCCTCCACTTT